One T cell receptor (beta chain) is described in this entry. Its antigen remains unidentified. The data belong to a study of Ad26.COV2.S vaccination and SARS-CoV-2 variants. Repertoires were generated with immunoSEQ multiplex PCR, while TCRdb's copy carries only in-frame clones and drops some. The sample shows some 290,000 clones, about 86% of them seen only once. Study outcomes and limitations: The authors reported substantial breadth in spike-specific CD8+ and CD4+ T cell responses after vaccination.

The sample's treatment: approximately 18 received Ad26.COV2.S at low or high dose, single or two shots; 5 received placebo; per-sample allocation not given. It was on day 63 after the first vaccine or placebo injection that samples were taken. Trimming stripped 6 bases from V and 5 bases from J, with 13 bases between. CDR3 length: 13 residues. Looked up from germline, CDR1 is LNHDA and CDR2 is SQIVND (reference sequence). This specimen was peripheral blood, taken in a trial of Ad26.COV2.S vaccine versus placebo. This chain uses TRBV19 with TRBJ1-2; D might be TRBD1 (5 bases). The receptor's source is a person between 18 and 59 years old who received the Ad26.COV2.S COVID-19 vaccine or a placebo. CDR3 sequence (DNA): TGTGCCAGTAGGACCGGGGCCTTATATGGCTACACCTTC. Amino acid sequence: CASRTGALYGYTF.